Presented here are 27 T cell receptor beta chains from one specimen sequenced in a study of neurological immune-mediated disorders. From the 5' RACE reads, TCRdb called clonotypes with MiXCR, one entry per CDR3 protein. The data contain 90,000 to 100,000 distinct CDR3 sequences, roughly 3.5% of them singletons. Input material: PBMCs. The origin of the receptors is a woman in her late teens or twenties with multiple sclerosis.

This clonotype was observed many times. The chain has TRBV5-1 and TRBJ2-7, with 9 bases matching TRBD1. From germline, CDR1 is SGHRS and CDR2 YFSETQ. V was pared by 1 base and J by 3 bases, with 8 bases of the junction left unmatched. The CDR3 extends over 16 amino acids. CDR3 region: CASSLRPGQGLYEQYF. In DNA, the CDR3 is TGCGCCAGCAGCTTGAGACCGGGACAGGGACTCTACGAGCAGTACTTC.

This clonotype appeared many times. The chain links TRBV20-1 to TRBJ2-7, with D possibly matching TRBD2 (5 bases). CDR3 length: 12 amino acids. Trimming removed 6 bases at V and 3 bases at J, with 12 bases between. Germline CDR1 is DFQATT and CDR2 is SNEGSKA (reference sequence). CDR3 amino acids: CSAPGLGYEQYF. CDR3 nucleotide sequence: TGCAGTGCACCTGGACTGGGCTACGAGCAGTACTTC.

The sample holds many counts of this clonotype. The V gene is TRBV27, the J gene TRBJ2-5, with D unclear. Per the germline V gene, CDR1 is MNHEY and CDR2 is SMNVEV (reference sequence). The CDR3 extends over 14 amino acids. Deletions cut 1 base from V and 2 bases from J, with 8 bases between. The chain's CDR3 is CASSLLFGQETQYF. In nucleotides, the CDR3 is TGTGCCAGCAGTTTATTATTTGGGCAAGAGACCCAGTACTTC.

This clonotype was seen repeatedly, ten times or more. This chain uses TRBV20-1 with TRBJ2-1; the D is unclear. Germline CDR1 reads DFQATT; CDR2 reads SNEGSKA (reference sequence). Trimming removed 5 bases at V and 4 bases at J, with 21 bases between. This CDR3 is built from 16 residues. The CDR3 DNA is TGCAGTGCTGTAACCCTGGGCTACCCGATATACAATGAGCAGTTCTTC. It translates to CSAVTLGYPIYNEQFF.

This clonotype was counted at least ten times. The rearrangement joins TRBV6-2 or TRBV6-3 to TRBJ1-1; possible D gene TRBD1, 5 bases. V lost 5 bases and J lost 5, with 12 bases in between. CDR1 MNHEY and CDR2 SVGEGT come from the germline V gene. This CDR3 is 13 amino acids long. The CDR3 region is CASSPVKGTEAFF. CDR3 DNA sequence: TGTGCCAGCAGTCCCGTGAAGGGGACTGAAGCTTTCTTT.

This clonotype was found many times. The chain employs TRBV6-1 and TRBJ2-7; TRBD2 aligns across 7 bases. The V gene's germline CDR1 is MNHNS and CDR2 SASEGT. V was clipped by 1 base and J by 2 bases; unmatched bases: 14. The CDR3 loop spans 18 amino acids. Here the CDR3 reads CASSEGPSRDYAPYEQYF. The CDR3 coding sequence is TGTGCCAGCAGTGAAGGCCCCTCCCGGGACTACGCACCCTACGAGCAGTACTTC.

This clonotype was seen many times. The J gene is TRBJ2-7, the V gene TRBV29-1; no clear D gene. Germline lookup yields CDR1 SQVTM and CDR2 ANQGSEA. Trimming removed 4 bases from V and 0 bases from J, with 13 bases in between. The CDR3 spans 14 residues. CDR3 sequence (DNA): TGCAGCGTTGGGGTAAGGGTTGGCTCCTACGAGCAGTACTTC. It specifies CSVGVRVGSYEQYF.

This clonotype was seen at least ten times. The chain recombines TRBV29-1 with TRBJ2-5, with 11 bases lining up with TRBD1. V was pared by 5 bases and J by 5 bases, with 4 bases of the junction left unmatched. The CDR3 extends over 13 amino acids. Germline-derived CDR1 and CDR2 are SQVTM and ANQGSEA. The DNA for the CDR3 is TGCAGCGTTAGGACAGGGGGCGCGGAGACCCAGTACTTC. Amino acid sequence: CSVRTGGAETQYF.

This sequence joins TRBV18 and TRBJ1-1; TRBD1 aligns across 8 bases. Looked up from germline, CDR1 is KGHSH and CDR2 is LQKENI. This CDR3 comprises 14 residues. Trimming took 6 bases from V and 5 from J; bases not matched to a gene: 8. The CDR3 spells CASSLQGDRTEAFF. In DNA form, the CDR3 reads TGTGCCAGCTCCCTACAGGGGGATCGGACTGAAGCTTTCTTT.

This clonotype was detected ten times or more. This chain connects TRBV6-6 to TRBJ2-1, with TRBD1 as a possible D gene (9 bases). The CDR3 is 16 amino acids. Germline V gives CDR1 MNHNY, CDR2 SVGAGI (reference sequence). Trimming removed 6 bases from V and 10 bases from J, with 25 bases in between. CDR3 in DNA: TGTGCCAGCAGCGCTACAGGGGGCGGGGGGTTCTTGGAGCAGTTCTTC. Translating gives CASSATGGGGFLEQFF.

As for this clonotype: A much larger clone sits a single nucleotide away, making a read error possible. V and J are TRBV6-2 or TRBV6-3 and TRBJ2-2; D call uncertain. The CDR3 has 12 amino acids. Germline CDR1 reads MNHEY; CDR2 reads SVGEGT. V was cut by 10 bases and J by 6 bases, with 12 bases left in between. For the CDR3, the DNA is TGTGCCAACAGCAACGGGCCCGGGGAGCTGTTTTTT. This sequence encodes CANSNGPGELFF.

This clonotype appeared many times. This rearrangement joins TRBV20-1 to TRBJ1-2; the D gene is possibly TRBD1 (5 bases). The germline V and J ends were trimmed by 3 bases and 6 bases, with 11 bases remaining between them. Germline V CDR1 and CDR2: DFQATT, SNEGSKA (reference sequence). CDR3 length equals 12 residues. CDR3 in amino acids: CSASAGNDGYTF. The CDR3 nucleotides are TGCAGTGCTAGCGCAGGGAACGATGGCTACACCTTC.

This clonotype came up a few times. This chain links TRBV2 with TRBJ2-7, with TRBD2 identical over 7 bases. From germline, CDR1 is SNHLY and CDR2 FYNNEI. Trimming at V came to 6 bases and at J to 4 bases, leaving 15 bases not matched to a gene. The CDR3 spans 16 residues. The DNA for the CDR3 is TGTGCCAGCAGGGCAAGGAGGGCACTAGCGAATTACGAGCAGTACTTC. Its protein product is CASRARRALANYEQYF.

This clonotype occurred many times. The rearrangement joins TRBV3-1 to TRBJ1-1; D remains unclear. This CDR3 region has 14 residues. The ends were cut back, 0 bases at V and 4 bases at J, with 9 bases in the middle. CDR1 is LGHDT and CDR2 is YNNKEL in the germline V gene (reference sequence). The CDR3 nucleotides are TGTGCCAGCAGCCAAGATCTCTGGAGCACTGAAGCTTTCTTT. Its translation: CASSQDLWSTEAFF.

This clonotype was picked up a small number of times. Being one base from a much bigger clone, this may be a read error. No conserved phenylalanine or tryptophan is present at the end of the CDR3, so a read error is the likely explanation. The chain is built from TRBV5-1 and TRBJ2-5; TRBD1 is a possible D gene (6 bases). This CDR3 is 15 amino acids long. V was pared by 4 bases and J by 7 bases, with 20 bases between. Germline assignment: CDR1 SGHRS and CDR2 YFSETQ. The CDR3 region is CASSPGQQQRMTQYC. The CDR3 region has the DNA TGCGCCAGCAGCCCCGGACAGCAACAAAGGATGACCCAGTACTGC.

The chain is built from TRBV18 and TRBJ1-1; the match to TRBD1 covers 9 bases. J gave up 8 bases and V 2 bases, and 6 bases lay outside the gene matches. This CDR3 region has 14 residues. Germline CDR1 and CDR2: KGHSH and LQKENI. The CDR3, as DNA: TGTGCCAGCTCACCAAGACAGGGGGACGGGGAAGCTTTCTTT. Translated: CASSPRQGDGEAFF.

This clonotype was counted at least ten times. The CDR3 bases are TGTGCCAGCCGCGGGACTAGCGGAAACAATGAGCAGTTCTTC. Translation: CASRGTSGNNEQFF. The chain couples TRBV2 to TRBJ2-1; 11 positions agree with TRBD2. The CDR3 length is 14 residues. Unmatched junction bases numbered 5, after V lost 8 bases and J lost 5 bases. Germline CDR1 is SNHLY and CDR2 is FYNNEI. Based on the CDR3 plus reference TRBV2 and TRBJ2-1, the full variable domain is EPEVTQTPSHQVTQMGQEVILRCVPISNHLYFYWYRQILGQKVEFLVSFYNNEISEKSEIFDDQFSVERPDGSNFTLKIRSTKLEDSAMYFCASRGTSGNNEQFFGPGTRLTVL.

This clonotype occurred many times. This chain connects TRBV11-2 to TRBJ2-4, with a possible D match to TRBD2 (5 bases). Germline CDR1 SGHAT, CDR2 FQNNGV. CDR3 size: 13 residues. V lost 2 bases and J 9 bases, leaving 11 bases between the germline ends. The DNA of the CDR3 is TGTGCCAGCAGCTTACCTAGCACGAGCATTCAGTACTTC. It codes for CASSLPSTSIQYF.

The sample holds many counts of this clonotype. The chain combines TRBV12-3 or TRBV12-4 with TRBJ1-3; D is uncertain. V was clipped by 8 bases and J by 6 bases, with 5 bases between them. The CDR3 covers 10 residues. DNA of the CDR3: TGTGCCAGCCATCAAAACACCATATATTTT. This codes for CASHQNTIYF.

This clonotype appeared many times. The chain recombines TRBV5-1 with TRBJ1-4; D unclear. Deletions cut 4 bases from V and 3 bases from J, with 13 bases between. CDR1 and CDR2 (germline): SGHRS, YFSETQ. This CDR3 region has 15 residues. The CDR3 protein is CASSPAGPPNEKLFF. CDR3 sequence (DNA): TGCGCCAGCAGCCCGGCGGGTCCACCTAATGAAAAACTGTTTTTT.

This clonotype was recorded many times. In DNA form, the CDR3 reads TGCGCCAGCAGCTTGACCGGGACAGGGGAAGAGACCCAGTACTTC. Amino acids: CASSLTGTGEETQYF. This chain uses TRBV5-1 with TRBJ2-5; TRBD1 agrees at 10 bases. Per the germline V gene, CDR1 is SGHRS and CDR2 is YFSETQ. This CDR3 comprises 15 residues. The ends lost 1 base at V and 3 bases at J; junction bases unmatched: 3.

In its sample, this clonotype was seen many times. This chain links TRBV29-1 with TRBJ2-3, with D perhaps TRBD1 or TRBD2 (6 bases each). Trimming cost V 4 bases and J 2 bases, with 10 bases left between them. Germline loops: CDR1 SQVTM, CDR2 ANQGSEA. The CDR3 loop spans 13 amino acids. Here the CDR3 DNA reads TGCAGCGTTGTTGGGGGGCTCACAGATACGCAGTATTTT. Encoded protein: CSVVGGLTDTQYF.

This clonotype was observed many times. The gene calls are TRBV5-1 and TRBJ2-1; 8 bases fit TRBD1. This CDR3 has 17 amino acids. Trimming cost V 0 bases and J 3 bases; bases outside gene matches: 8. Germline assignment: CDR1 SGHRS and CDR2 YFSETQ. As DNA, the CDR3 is TGCGCCAGCAGCTTGGAACAGGGGGGAACTTTCTACAATGAGCAGTTCTTC. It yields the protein CASSLEQGGTFYNEQFF.

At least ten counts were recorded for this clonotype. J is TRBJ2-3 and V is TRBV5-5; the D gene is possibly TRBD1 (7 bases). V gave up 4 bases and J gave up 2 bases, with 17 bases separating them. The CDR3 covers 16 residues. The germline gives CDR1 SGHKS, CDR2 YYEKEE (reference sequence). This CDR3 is CASSRGLGQTTDTQYF. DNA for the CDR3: TGTGCCAGCAGCCGGGGGTTGGGACAGACCACAGATACGCAGTATTTT.

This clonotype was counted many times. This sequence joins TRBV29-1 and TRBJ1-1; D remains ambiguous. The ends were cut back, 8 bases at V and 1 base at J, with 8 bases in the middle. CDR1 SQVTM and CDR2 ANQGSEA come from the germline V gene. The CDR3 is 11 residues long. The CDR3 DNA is TGCAGCTTTACTACGAACACTGAAGCTTTCTTT. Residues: CSFTTNTEAFF.

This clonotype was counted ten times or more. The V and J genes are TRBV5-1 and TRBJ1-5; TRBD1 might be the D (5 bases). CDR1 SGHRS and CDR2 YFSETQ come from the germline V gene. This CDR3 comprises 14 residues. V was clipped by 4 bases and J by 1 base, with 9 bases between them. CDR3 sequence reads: CASSGTRSNQPQHF. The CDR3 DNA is TGCGCCAGCAGCGGGACGCGGAGCAATCAGCCCCAGCATTTT.

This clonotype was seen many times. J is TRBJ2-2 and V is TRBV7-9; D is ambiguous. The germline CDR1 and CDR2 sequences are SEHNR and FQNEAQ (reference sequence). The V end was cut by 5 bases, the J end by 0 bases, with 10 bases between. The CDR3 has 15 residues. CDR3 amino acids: CASSPFAPNTGELFF. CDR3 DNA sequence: TGTGCCAGCAGCCCCTTCGCCCCGAACACCGGGGAGCTGTTTTTT.